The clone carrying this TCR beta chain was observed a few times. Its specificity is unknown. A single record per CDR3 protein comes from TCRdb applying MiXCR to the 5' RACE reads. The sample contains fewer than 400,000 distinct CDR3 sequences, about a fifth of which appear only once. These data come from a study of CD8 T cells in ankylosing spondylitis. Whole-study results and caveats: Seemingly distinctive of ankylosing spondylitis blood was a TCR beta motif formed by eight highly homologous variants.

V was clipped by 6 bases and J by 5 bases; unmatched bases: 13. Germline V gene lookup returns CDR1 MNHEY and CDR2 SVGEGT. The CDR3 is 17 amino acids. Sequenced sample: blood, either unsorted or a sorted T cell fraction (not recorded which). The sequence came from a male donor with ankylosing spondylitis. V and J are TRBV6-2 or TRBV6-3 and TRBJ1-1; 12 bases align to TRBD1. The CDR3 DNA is TGTGCCAGCAGGGACGTCCCGGGACAGGGGGCGCGTACTGAAGCTTTCTTT. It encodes CASRDVPGQGARTEAFF.